This paragraph covers one T cell receptor (beta chain) sequence. Its target is not known. The sample is drawn from a study of shared clonotypes between healthy human individuals. Findings and limits, study-wide: Represented diversity, genetic and exposure-history alike, was limited by few donors. Relative to their counterparts shared across all four donors, non-shared clonotypes exhibited diminished generation probabilities.

This table comes from immunoSEQ multiplex PCR, and its TCRdb copy is limited to in-frame clones, with some not included. Of about 2.4 million clones in the sample, over 85% were seen once. Per the germline V gene, CDR1 is LGHNA and CDR2 is YSLEER. V lost 3 bases and J lost 4, with 20 bases in between. The CDR3 is 17 amino acids. Sequencing was carried out using naive CD4+ T cells from PBMCs. Described subset: CD45RA+ positively selected. The source of this sequence is a man between 18 and 29 years old in good health. Some clones in this sample may be carry-over from other donors' samples. V usage is TRBV4-3 and J usage is TRBJ2-3; the D is unclear. The CDR3 sequence: CASSHLRGSVGADTQYF. The CDR3 bases are TGCGCCAGCAGCCATTTAAGAGGTTCGGTGGGTGCAGATACGCAGTATTTT.